These 21 T cell receptor beta chains originate from one sample sequenced in a study of control samples from healthy donors and cancer patients. Repertoires were generated with immunoSEQ multiplex PCR, while TCRdb's copy carries only in-frame clones and drops some. The sample has some 130,000 clones; over 80% are singletons. The sample taken for sequencing was blood. These receptors were collected from a woman in her forties or fifties in good health.

This chain connects TRBV5-1 to TRBJ2-5, with a possible D match to TRBD1 (5 bases). Germline V lookup: CDR1 SGHRS, CDR2 YFSETQ. The length of the CDR3 is 13 residues. V gave up 8 bases and J gave up 5 bases, with 16 bases separating them. The CDR3 sequence: CARAHQGVETQYF. CDR3 DNA sequence: TGCGCCAGGGCTCACCAAGGGGTGGAGACCCAGTACTTC.

The CDR3 reads CASRPGTSGEQYF. The CDR3 DNA reads TGTGCCAGCAGACCCGGGACTAGCGGAGAGCAGTACTTC. V gene TRBV6-6 combines with J gene TRBJ2-7, with 11 bases matching TRBD2. Germline lookup yields CDR1 MNHNY and CDR2 SVGAGI (reference sequence). The CDR3 is 13 amino acids. V lost 6 bases to trimming and J lost 7 bases; unmatched junction nucleotides: 5.

The chain carries TRBV5-1 and TRBJ2-5; TRBD1 is a possible D gene (5 bases). The length of the CDR3 is 13 residues. V was cut by 2 bases and J by 5 bases, with 10 bases left in between. Per the germline V gene, CDR1 is SGHRS and CDR2 is YFSETQ. The CDR3 is CASSLGVGETQYF. In nucleotides, the CDR3 is TGCGCCAGCAGCTTAGGGGTGGGCGAGACCCAGTACTTC.

The gene calls are TRBV9 and TRBJ1-1; 8 bases fit TRBD1. The CDR3 is 14 residues long. V was pared by 4 bases and J by 0 bases, with 2 bases of the junction left unmatched. Germline V gives CDR1 SGDLS, CDR2 YYNGEE. This CDR3 is CASSTGQVNTEAFF. CDR3 nucleotide sequence: TGTGCCAGCAGCACGGGACAGGTGAACACTGAAGCTTTCTTT.

This sequence joins TRBV27 and TRBJ1-4; D is perhaps TRBD1 (6 bases). The CDR3 is 15 amino acids. The V and J ends lost 2 bases and 5 bases respectively, with 12 bases between them. Germline loops: CDR1 MNHEY, CDR2 SMNVEV (reference sequence). CDR3 loop: CASSLAQGPNEKLFF. The CDR3 DNA sequence: TGTGCCAGCAGTTTAGCACAGGGACCAAATGAAAAACTGTTTTTT.

The rearrangement links TRBV28 to TRBJ2-3, with a possible D match to TRBD2 (5 bases). V was shortened by 5 bases and J by 3 bases, with 21 bases between the two germline ends. The germline V gene has CDR1 MDHEN and CDR2 SYDVKM. The CDR3 length is 17 residues. The CDR3 spells CASSPYGETLATDTQYF. The DNA for the CDR3 is TGTGCCAGCAGTCCATACGGGGAGACTCTAGCTACAGATACGCAGTATTTT.

About this clone: A junction boundary mismatches the germline segment, possibly from a read error. This CDR3 is also generated by other DNA sequences in the sample. This chain uses TRBV28 with TRBJ2-1; no clear D gene. CDR3 length: 13 amino acids. Germline values: CDR1 MDHEN, CDR2 SYDVKM. The CDR3 nucleotides are TGCGCCAGCAGTTACCCCAGCGTGAGTGAGCAGTTCTTC. Translating gives CASSYPSVSEQFF.

The V gene is TRBV15, the J gene TRBJ1-1; D is undetermined. Trimming left V 5 bases short and J 4 bases short, with 11 bases between. Germline V gives CDR1 LNHNV, CDR2 YYDKDF (reference sequence). CDR3 size: 13 residues. CDR3 coding DNA: TGTGCCACCAGCGTCCGGAGGGCCACTGAAGCTTTCTTT. This translates into CATSVRRATEAFF.

The V gene is TRBV18, the J gene TRBJ1-2, with 8 bases fitting TRBD1. V shed 2 bases, J shed 0 bases, and the junction held 2 bases outside the gene matches. Germline CDR1 and CDR2: KGHSH and LQKENI. The CDR3 has 15 residues. This CDR3 reads CASSPEGQANYGYTF. The CDR3 DNA is TGTGCCAGCTCACCAGAGGGACAGGCTAACTATGGCTACACCTTC.

V and J are TRBV7-2 and TRBJ2-2, with 7 bases fitting TRBD2. Germline V gene sequence: CDR1 SGHTA, CDR2 FQGNSA. V lost 4 bases, J lost 5 bases, and 10 bases stayed unmatched. This CDR3 comprises 16 residues. The CDR3 sequence is CASSSITGTKTGELFF. CDR3 nucleotide sequence: TGTGCCAGCAGCTCGATCACCGGGACTAAGACCGGGGAGCTGTTTTTT.

The V call is TRBV29-1, the J call TRBJ1-3; possibly TRBD1 for D (5 bases). This CDR3 has 14 amino acids. Germline lookup yields CDR1 SQVTM and CDR2 ANQGSEA. Trimming pared 6 bases from V and 3 bases from J, leaving 15 bases between. In nucleotides, the CDR3 is TGCAGCGTCGAACCAGGGAGCGGTGGAAACACCATATATTTT. It encodes CSVEPGSGGNTIYF.

The CDR3 region has the DNA TGTGCTACAGTAACAGGGAGGGCTAACTATGGCTACACCTTC. Translated, it gives CATVTGRANYGYTF. The rearrangement uses TRBV2 and TRBJ1-2; tentatively, D is TRBD1 (6 bases). The CDR3 runs to 14 residues. Germline V gene lookup returns CDR1 SNHLY and CDR2 FYNNEI.

This chain connects TRBV19 to TRBJ1-1; 7 bases are shared with TRBD1. Trimming cost V 5 bases and J 5 bases; bases outside gene matches: 5. Germline CDR1 is LNHDA and CDR2 is SQIVND (reference sequence). The CDR3 runs to 13 residues. The CDR3 DNA is TGTGCCAGTAGTGGGCCAGGGGGAACTGAAGCTTTCTTT. It specifies CASSGPGGTEAFF.

The CDR3 loop reads CASSRGGVPNTEAFF. CDR3 DNA: TGTGCCAGCAGCCGGGGTGGGGTACCGAACACTGAAGCTTTCTTT. The chain combines TRBV5-4 with TRBJ1-1; no definite D call. Trimming took 4 bases from V and 1 from J, leaving 14 bases between them. Germline V gene lookup returns CDR1 SGHNT and CDR2 YYREEE (reference sequence). The CDR3 sequence is 15 residues long. The complete variable domain, with remaining parts taken from reference TRBV5-4 and TRBJ1-1, reads ETGVTQSPTHLIKTRGQQVTLRCSSQSGHNTVSWYQQALGQGPQFIFQYYREEENGRGNFPPRFSGLQFPNYSSELNVNALELDDSALYLCASSRGGVPNTEAFFGQGTRLTVV.

The chain joins TRBV7-8 to TRBJ2-1; D uncertain. Trimming left V 5 bases short and J 10 bases short, with 27 bases between. Looked up from germline, CDR1 is SGHVS and CDR2 is FQNEAQ. CDR3 size: 17 residues. In DNA form, the CDR3 reads TGTGCCAGCAGCCTCCCCTTACGTTTAGCAAGTCATATGGAGCAGTTCTTC. This sequence encodes CASSLPLRLASHMEQFF. The variable domain in full, with the rest retrieved from reference TRBV7-8 and TRBJ2-1, is GAGVSQSPRYKVAKRGQDVALRCDPISGHVSLFWYQQALGQGPEFLTYFQNEAQLDKSGLPSDRFFAERPEGSVSTLKIQRTQQEDSAVYLCASSLPLRLASHMEQFFGPGTRLTVL.

Only a few counts were recorded for this clone. The V call is TRBV12-3 or TRBV12-4, the J call TRBJ1-1, with D unclear. V lost 1 base and J 1 base, leaving 4 bases between the germline ends. CDR3 length: 13 residues. CDR3 DNA sequence: TGTGCCAGCAGTTTAGGGGAGAACACTGAAGCTTTCTTT. Protein product: CASSLGENTEAFF.

This sequence joins TRBV5-1 and TRBJ2-2; the D gene is possibly TRBD2 (5 bases). Germline V gene data show CDR1 as SGHRS and CDR2 as YFSETQ. This CDR3 contains 17 residues. V lost 0 bases and J 1 base, leaving 13 bases between the germline ends. In DNA, the CDR3 is TGCGCCAGCAGCTTGGTTCTCACCGGAGGGAACACCGGGGAGCTGTTTTTT. This codes for CASSLVLTGGNTGELFF.

The chain uses TRBV5-1 and TRBJ1-4; 7 bases are a match to TRBD1. From germline, CDR1 is SGHRS and CDR2 YFSETQ. The CDR3 totals 15 residues. Trimming cost V 2 bases and J 5 bases; bases outside gene matches: 6. CDR3 sequence: CASSLTQGQNEKLFF. The CDR3 nucleotides read TGCGCCAGCAGCTTAACTCAGGGACAGAATGAAAAACTGTTTTTT. The entire variable domain, with the rest obtained from reference TRBV5-1 and TRBJ1-4, is as follows: KAGVTQTPRYLIKTRGQQVTLSCSPISGHRSVSWYQQTPGQGLQFLFEYFSETQRNKGNFPGRFSGRQFSNSRSEMNVSTLELGDSALYLCASSLTQGQNEKLFFGSGTQLSVL.

The chain links TRBV6-6 to TRBJ1-4, with D tentatively TRBD1 (5 bases). Between the trimmed V and J ends, which lost 8 bases and 3 bases, there was a span of 19 bases. Germline-derived CDR1 and CDR2 are MNHNY and SVGAGI (reference sequence). This CDR3 region has 16 residues. The CDR3 DNA follows: TGTGCCAGCTCGGGGGGACGCGGATCCTCTAATGAAAAACTGTTTTTT. Protein sequence: CASSGGRGSSNEKLFF.

The DNA for the CDR3 is TGTGCCAGCAGTCCCGGGACAGGGGGCCCTACAGGGGGACAGCCCCAGCATTTT. This translates into CASSPGTGGPTGGQPQHF. V and J are TRBV6-6 and TRBJ1-5; 12 nucleotides line up with TRBD1. This CDR3 spans 18 amino acids. Trimming removed 5 bases from V and 7 bases from J; junction bases left unmatched: 15. CDR1 is MNHNY and CDR2 is SVGAGI in the germline V gene (reference sequence).

The chain uses TRBV30 and TRBJ2-1; D unclear. V lost 1 base and J 5 bases, leaving 9 bases between the germline ends. The CDR3 loop spans 13 amino acids. The germline gives CDR1 GTSNPN, CDR2 SVGIG (reference sequence). The DNA of the CDR3 is TGTGCCTGGAGTGGCGGAACGCACAATGAGCAGTTCTTC. Its protein product is CAWSGGTHNEQFF. The whole variable domain, remainder taken from reference TRBV30 and TRBJ2-1, is SQTIHQWPATLVQPVGSPLSLECTVEGTSNPNLYWYRQAAGRGLQLLFYSVGIGQISSEVPQNLSASRPQDRQFILSSKKLLLSDSGFYLCAWSGGTHNEQFFGPGTRLTVL.